The clone carrying this TCR beta chain was observed at least ten times. The antigen is undetermined. Looked up from germline, CDR1 is LNHDA and CDR2 is SQIVND (reference sequence). The ends were cut back, 1 base at V and 2 bases at J, with 8 bases in the middle. The CDR3 is 14 amino acids. The sample comes from a study of T-cell reconstitution after alpha-beta-depleted transplantation in children. Study-wide results and caveats: The study reportedly traced alpha-beta T cells about two months after transplant to several hundred expanded graft clones. After transplant, high TCRbeta diversity at day 60 in some patients arose from surviving recipient T cells and thymic progenitors. Newly generated T cells supplied most T-cell counts and diversity one year post-transplant.

Molecular barcoding with unique molecular identifiers was used for the TCRbeta library. TCRdb analysed the PCR reads with MiXCR anew, one entry per CDR3 protein. The sample consists of about 300,000 distinct CDR3 sequences, about a tenth of them appearing once. Sequencing was performed on PBMCs, taken before TCRalphabeta/CD19-depleted stem cell transplant. The origin of this receptor is a boy younger than two with acute myeloid leukemia, due to receive a stem cell transplant. The chain joins TRBV19 to TRBJ1-1; D remains unclear. In nucleotides, the CDR3 is TGTGCCAGTAGTATAGGGTCCCTTAACACTGAAGCTTTCTTT. It translates to CASSIGSLNTEAFF.